This TCR beta chain is from a study of identical twins. TCRdb re-derived calls from the 5' RACE reads in MiXCR, one entry per CDR3 protein. The sample holds 600,000 to 800,000 distinct CDR3 sequences, 20% to 25% seen once. This CDR3 contains 17 residues. The J segment lost 2 bases and the V segment lost 6 bases, leaving 7 bases of the junction unmatched. Separately, the same data were catalogued under a study of T cells expressing NK-cell markers.

Source material: PBMCs. The rearrangement uses TRBV12-3 or TRBV12-4 and TRBJ2-2; 12 bases are a match to TRBD2. The origin of this receptor is a woman in her late teens or twenties in good health. The CDR3 loop is CASSMTSGGPNTGELFF. The DNA for the CDR3 is TGTGCCAGCAGCATGACTAGCGGGGGCCCAAACACCGGGGAGCTGTTTTTT.